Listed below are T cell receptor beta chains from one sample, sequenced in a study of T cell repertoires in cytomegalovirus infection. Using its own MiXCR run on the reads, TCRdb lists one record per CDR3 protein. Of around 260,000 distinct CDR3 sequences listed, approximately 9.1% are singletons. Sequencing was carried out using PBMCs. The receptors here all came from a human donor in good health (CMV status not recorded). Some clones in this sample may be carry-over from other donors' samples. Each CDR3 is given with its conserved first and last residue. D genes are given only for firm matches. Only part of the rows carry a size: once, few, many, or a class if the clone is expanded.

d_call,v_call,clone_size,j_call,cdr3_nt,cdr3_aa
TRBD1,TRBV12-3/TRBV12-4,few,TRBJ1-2,TGTGCCAGCAGCTTTGGACAGGACCCTAACTATGGCTACACCTTC,CASSFGQDPNYGYTF
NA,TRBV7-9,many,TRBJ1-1,TGTGCCAGCAGCTTAGATGGACACTCCAACACTGAAGCTTTCTTT,CASSLDGHSNTEAFF
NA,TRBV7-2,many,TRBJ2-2,TGTGCCAGCAGCTTCAACCCTTTACCGAACACCGGGGAGCTGTTTTTT,CASSFNPLPNTGELFF
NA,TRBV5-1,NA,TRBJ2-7,TGCGCCAGCAGCGTGACAGATTCCTACGAGCAGTACTTC,CASSVTDSYEQYF
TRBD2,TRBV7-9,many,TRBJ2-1,TGTGCCAGCAGCTCAGGGACTAGCGTGGCGTTCTTC,CASSSGTSVAFF
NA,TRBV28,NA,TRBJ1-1,TGTGCCAGCAGTTTAAGGACCAGATTGATAGACACTGAAGCTTTCTTT,CASSLRTRLIDTEAFF
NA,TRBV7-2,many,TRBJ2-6,TGTGCCAGCAGCTTAAGGGCAAGGGGGGGGGCCAACGTCCTGACTTTC,CASSLRARGGANVLTF
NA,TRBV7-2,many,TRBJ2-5,TGTGCCAGCAGCTTTGGTGGAAGCCAAGAGACCCAGTACTTC,CASSFGGSQETQYF
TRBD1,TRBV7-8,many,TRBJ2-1,TGTGCCAGCTTTAATACAGGGGCAGGGGCTTCGAATGAGCAGTTCTTC,CASFNTGAGASNEQFF
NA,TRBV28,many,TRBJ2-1,TGTGCCAGCAGTTTAAGCGCATGGAATGAGCAGTTCTTC,CASSLSAWNEQFF
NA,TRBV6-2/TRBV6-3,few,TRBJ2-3,TGTGCCAGCAACCTAGGCAGCACAGATACGCAGTATTTT,CASNLGSTDTQYF
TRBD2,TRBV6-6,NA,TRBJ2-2,TGTGCCAGCGCCCGCGCTGTTGCGGGGGGGCAGGGCGGGGAGCTGTTTTTT,CASARAVAGGQGGELFF
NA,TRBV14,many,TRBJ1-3,TGTGCCAGCAGCCAAGGCCAACAAGCAACCTCTGGAAACACCATATATTTT,CASSQGQQATSGNTIYF
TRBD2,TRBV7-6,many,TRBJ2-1,TGTGCCAGTGGGACTAGCGGGAGTAGGTCCTACAATGAGCAGTTCTTC,CASGTSGSRSYNEQFF
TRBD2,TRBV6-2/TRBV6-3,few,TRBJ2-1,TGTGCCAGCGGCTTCAGCGGGGGGGTTGACAATGAGCAGTTCTTC,CASGFSGGVDNEQFF
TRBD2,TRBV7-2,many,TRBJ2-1,TGTGCCAGCAGCCCTCCGGGACTAGCGGTCAATGAGCAGTTCTTC,CASSPPGLAVNEQFF
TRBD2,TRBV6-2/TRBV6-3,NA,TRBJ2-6,TGTGCCAGCAAGACGGGGGGGTCTGGGGCCAACGTCCTGACTTTC,CASKTGGSGANVLTF
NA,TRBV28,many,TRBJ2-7,TGTGCCAGCAGTTTCAGGGAAGCCTACACCTACGAGCAGTACTTC,CASSFREAYTYEQYF
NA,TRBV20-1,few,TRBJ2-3,TGCAGTGCTAGATTAAGGCAAGATACGCAGTATTTT,CSARLRQDTQYF
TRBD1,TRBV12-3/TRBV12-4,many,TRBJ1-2,TGTGCCAGCAATGGGGGACAGAACTATGGCTACACCTTC,CASNGGQNYGYTF
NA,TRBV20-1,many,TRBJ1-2,TGCAGTGCTAGAGATACCCAACACGGCTATGGCTACACCTTC,CSARDTQHGYGYTF
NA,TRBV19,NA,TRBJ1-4,TGTGCCAGTAGTTTCGGACAGTCAACTAATGAAAAACTGTTTTTT,CASSFGQSTNEKLFF
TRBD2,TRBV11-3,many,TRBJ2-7,TGTGCCAGCAGCTCTAGCGGGGGGGAGCCCTACAACGAGCAGTACTTC,CASSSSGGEPYNEQYF
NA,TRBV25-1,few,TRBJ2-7,TGTGCCAGCAGTCCCCGGGACGGAAACTACGAGCAGTACTTC,CASSPRDGNYEQYF
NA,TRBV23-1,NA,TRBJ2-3,TGCGCCAGCAGTCAATCCTCCTTCACGAGCGGTGGAACAGATACGCAGTATTTT,CASSQSSFTSGGTDTQYF
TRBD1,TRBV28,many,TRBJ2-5,TGTGCCAGCAGTTCTGGCCGGGACAGGGGGATTGAGACCCAGTACTTC,CASSSGRDRGIETQYF
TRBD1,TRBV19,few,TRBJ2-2,TGTGCCAGTAGTATCCCGACAGGGGGCGCATCCGGGGAGCTGTTTTTT,CASSIPTGGASGELFF
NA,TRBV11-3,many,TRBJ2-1,TGTGCCAGCAGCTTAGAAGGGGGGGCCTACAATGAGCAGTTCTTC,CASSLEGGAYNEQFF
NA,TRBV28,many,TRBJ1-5,TGTGCCAGCAGTCAGCAGGACAATCAGCCCCAGCATTTT,CASSQQDNQPQHF
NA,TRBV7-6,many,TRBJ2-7,TGTGCCAGCAGCTTAGGTGTTGCGGGACAGCCCTACGAGCAGTACTTC,CASSLGVAGQPYEQYF
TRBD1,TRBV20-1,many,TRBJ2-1,TGCAGTGCTAGAGGGGACAGGTACAATGAGCAGTTCTTC,CSARGDRYNEQFF
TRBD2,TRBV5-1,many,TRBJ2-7,TGCGCCAGCAGCTTGGAAGCTAGCGGGATATACGAGCAGTACTTC,CASSLEASGIYEQYF
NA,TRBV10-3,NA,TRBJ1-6,TGTGCCATCAGTGAGTCAAATCTAGGGGTATCTGAATCTTCCCTCCACTTT,CAISESNLGVSESSLHF
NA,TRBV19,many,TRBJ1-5,TGTGCCAGTACCGAGGTCCCGTCCAGCAATCAGCCCCAGCATTTT,CASTEVPSSNQPQHF
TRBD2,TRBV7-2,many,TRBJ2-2,TGTGCCAGCAGCGCAATAGCGGGGGCCAACACCGGGGAGCTGTTTTTT,CASSAIAGANTGELFF
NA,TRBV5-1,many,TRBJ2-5,TGCGCCAGCAGCGGTGGGGCCTCAGAGACCCAGTACTTC,CASSGGASETQYF
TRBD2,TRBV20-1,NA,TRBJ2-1,TGCAGTACGAAGCCCCCCCTAGCGGGGTCCTGGGGGGGGCAGTTCTTC,CSTKPPLAGSWGGQFF
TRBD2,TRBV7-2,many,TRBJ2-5,TGTGCCAGCAGCCCGTCCCGACTAGCGGGACATCAACGAGAGACCCAGTACTTC,CASSPSRLAGHQRETQYF
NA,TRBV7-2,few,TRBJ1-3,TGTGCCAGCAGCTTGGATTCAGGCCTCTCTGGAAACACCATATATTTT,CASSLDSGLSGNTIYF